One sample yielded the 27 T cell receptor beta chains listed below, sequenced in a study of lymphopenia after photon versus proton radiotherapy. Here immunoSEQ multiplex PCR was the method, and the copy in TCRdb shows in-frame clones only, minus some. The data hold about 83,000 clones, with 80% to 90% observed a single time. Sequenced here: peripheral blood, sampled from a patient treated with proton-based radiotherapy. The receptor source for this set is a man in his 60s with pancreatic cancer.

CDR3 region: CASSAPGENEKLFF. The DNA of the CDR3 is TGTGCCAGCAGCGCCCCAGGGGAGAATGAAAAACTGTTTTTT. The chain uses TRBV7-9 and TRBJ1-4, with D possibly being TRBD1 (6 bases). The CDR3 length is 14 residues. Trimming left V 5 bases short and J 5 bases short, with 12 bases between. From germline, CDR1 is SEHNR and CDR2 FQNEAQ (reference sequence).

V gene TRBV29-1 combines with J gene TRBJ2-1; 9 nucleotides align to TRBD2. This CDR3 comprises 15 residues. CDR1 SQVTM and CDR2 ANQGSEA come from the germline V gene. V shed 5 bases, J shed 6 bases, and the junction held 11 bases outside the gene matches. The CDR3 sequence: CSVFRRVAGANEQFF. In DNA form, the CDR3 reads TGCAGCGTTTTCCGGAGGGTAGCGGGAGCCAATGAGCAGTTCTTC.

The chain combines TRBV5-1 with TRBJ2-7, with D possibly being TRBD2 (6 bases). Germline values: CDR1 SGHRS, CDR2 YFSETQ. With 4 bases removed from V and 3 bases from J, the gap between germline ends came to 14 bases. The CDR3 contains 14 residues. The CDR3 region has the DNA TGCGCCAGCAGCCAGCTAGCGAGAGGCTACGAGCAGTACTTC. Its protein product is CASSQLARGYEQYF.

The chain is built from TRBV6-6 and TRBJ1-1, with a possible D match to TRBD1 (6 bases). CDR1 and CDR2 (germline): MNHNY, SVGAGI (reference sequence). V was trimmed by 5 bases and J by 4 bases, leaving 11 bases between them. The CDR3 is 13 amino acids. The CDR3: CASSTRGGTEAFF. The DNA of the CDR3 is TGTGCCAGCAGTACTCGAGGGGGCACTGAAGCTTTCTTT.

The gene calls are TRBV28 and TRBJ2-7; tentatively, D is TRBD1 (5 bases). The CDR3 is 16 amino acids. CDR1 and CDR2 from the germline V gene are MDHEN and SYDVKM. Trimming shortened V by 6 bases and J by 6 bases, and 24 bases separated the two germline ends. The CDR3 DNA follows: TGTGCCAGCAGGCCACTCCCATGGGAAGAAAGGGGCGAGCAGTACTTC. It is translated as CASRPLPWEERGEQYF.

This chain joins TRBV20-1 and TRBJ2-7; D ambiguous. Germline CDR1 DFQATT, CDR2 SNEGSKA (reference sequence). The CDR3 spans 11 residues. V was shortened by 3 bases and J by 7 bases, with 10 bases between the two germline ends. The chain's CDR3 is CSASPLEEQYF. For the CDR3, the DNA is TGCAGTGCTAGTCCCCTCGAGGAGCAGTACTTC.

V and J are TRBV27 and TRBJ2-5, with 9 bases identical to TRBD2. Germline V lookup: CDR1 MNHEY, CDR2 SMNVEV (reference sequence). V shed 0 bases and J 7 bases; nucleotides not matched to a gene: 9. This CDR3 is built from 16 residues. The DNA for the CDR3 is TGTGCCAGCAGTTTATCGTTTAGCGGGAGTCGTGTGACCCAGTACTTC. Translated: CASSLSFSGSRVTQYF.

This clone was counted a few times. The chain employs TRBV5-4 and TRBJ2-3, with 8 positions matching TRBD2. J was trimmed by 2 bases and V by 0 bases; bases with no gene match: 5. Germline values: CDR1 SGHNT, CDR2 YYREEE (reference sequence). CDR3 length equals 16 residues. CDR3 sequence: CASSLGGRPNTDTQYF. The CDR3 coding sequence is TGTGCCAGCAGCTTGGGCGGGAGGCCTAACACAGATACGCAGTATTTT.

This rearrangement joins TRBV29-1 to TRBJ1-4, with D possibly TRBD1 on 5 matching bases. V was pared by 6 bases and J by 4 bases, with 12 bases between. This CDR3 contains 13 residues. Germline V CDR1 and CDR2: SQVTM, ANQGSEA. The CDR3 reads CSVGGVLNEKLFF. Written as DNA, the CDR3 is TGCAGCGTCGGGGGAGTTCTTAATGAAAAACTGTTTTTT.

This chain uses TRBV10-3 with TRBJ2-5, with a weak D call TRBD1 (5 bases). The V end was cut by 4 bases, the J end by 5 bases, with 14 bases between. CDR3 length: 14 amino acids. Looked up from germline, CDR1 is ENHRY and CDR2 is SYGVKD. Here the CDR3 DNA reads TGTGCCATCAGTGTCTCACCCAGGGTGGAGACCCAGTACTTC. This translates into CAISVSPRVETQYF.

The CDR3 spells CASSMGRLAGVEYIQYF. The CDR3 DNA follows: TGCGCCAGCAGCATGGGGAGACTAGCGGGAGTGGAGTACATTCAGTACTTC. The chain links TRBV5-1 to TRBJ2-4; 12 bases fit TRBD2. This CDR3 region has 17 residues. Trimming took 4 bases from V and 8 from J; bases not matched to a gene: 13. Germline assignment: CDR1 SGHRS and CDR2 YFSETQ.

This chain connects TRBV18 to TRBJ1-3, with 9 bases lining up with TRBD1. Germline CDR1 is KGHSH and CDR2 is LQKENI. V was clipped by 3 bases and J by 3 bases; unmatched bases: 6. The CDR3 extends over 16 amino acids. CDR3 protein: CASSPSGTGYGNTIYF. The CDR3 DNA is TGTGCCAGCTCACCTTCCGGGACAGGGTATGGAAACACCATATATTTT.

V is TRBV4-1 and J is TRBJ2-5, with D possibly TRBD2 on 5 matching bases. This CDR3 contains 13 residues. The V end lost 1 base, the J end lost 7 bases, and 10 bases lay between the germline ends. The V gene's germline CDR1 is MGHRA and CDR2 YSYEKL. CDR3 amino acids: CASSQVEGGTQYF. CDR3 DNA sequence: TGCGCCAGCAGCCAAGTAGAAGGAGGGACCCAGTACTTC.

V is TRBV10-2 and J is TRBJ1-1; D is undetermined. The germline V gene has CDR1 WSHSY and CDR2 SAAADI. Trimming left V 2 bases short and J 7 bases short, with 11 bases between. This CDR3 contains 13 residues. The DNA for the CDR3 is TGCGCCAGCAGTGAGGGTTTGGCAGTTGAAGCTTTCTTT. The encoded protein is CASSEGLAVEAFF.

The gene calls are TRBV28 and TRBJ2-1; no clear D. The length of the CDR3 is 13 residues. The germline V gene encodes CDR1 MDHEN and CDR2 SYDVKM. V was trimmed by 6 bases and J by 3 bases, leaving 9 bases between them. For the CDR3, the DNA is TGTGCCAGCAGCTCTGTCGGCTACAATGAGCAGTTCTTC. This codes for CASSSVGYNEQFF.

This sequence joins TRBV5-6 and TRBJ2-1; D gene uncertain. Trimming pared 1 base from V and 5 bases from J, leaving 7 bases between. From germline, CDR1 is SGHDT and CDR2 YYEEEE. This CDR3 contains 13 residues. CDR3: CASSLYSNNEQFF. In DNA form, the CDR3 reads TGTGCCAGCAGCTTGTACAGCAACAATGAGCAGTTCTTC.

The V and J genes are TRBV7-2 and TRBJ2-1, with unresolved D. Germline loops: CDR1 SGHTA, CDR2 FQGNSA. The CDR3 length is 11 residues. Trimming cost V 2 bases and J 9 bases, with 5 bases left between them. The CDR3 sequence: CASSLLTEQFF. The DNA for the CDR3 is TGTGCCAGCAGCTTACTAACTGAGCAGTTCTTC.

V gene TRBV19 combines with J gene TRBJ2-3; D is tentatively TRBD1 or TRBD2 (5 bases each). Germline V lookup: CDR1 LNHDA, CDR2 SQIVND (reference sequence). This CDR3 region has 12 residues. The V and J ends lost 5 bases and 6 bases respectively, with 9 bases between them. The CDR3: CASSLGGDTQYF. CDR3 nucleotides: TGTGCCAGTAGTCTTGGGGGTGATACGCAGTATTTT.

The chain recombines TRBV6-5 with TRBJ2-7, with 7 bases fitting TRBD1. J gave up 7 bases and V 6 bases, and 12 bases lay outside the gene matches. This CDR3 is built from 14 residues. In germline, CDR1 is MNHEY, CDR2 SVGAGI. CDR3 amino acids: CASRPQGTASEQYF. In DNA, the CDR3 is TGTGCCAGCAGGCCACAGGGGACGGCTAGTGAGCAGTACTTC.

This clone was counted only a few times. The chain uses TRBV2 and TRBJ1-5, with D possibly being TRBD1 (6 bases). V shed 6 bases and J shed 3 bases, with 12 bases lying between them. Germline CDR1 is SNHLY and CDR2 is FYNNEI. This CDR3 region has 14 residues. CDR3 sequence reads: CASRSDSYNQPQHF. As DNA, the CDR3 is TGTGCCAGCAGGTCGGACAGTTACAATCAGCCCCAGCATTTT.

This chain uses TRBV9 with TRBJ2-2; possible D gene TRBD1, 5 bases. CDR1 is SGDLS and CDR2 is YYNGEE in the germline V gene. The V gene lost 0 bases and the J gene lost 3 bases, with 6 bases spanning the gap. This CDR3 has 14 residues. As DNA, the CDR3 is TGTGCCAGCAGCGTAGTACAGGACACCGGGGAGCTGTTTTTT. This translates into CASSVVQDTGELFF.

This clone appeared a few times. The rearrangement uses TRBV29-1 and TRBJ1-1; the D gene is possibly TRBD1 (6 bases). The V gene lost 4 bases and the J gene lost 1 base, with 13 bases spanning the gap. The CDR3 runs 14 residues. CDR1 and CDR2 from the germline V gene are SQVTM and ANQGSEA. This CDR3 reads CSVGGRGANTEAFF. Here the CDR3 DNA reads TGCAGCGTTGGCGGGAGGGGGGCGAACACTGAAGCTTTCTTT.

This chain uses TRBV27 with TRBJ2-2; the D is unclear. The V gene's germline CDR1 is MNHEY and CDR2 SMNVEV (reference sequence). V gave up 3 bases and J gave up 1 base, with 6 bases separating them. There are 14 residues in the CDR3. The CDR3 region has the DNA TGTGCCAGCAGTTTGCACGGGAACACCGGGGAGCTGTTTTTT. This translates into CASSLHGNTGELFF.

The CDR3 loop is CASSQVGAGELFF. The CDR3 DNA reads as TGTGCCAGCAGCCAAGTGGGGGCCGGGGAGCTGTTTTTT. This chain connects TRBV14 to TRBJ2-2; D assignment may be TRBD1 or TRBD2 (5 bases each). Trimming removed 1 base from V and 6 bases from J, with 6 bases in between. Looked up from germline, CDR1 is SGHDN and CDR2 is FVKESK. This CDR3 contains 13 residues.

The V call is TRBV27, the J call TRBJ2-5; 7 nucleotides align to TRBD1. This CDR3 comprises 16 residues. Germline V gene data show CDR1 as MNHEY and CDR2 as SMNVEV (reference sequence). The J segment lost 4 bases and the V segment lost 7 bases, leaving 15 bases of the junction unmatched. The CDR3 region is CASTWLDRTRGETQYF. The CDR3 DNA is TGTGCCAGCACCTGGCTGGACAGGACCCGTGGAGAGACCCAGTACTTC.

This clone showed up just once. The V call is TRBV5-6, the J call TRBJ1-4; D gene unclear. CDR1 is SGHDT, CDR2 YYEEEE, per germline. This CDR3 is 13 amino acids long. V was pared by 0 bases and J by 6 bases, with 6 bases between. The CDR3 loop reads CASSLGRDEKLFF. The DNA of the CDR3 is TGTGCCAGCAGCTTGGGGAGGGATGAAAAACTGTTTTTT.

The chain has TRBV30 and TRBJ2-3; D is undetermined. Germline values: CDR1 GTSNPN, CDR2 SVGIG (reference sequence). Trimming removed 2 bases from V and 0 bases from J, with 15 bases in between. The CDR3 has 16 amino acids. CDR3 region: CAWSKAFGYSTDTQYF. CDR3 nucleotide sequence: TGTGCCTGGAGTAAGGCATTCGGCTATAGCACAGATACGCAGTATTTT.